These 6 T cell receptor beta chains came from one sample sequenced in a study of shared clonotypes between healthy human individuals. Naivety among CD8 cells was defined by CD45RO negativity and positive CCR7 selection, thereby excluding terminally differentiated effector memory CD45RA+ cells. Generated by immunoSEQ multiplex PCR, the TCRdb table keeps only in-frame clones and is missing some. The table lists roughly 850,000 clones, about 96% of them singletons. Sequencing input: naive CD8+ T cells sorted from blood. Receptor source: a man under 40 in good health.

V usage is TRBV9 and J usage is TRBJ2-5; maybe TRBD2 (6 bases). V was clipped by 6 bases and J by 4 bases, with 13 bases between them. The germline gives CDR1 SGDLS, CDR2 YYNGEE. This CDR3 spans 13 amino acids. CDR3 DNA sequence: TGTGCCAGCAACGTGGAGGGTGCAGAGACCCAGTACTTC. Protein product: CASNVEGAETQYF.

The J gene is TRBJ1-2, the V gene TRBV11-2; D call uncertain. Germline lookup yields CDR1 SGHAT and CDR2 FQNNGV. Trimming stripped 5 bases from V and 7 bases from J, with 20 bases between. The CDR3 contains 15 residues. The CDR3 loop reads CASSLYASEVPGYTF. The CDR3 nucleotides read TGTGCCAGCAGCCTGTACGCGAGTGAGGTACCTGGCTACACCTTC.

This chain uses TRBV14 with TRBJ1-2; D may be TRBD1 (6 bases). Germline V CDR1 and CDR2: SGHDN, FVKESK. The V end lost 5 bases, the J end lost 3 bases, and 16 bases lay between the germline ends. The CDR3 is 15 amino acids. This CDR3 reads CASSGWTAVDYGYTF. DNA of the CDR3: TGTGCCAGCAGCGGATGGACAGCAGTTGACTATGGCTACACCTTC.

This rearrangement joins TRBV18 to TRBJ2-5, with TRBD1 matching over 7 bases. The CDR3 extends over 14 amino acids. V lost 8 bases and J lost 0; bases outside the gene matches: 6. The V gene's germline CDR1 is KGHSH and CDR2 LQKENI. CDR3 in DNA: TGTGCCAGCGGAGGACAGGCGTACCAAGAGACCCAGTACTTC. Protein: CASGGQAYQETQYF.

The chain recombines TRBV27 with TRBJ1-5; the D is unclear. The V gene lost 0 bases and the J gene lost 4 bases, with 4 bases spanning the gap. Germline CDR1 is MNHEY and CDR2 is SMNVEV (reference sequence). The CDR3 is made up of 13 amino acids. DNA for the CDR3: TGTGCCAGCAGTTTATCGCCGAATCAGCCCCAGCATTTT. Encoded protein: CASSLSPNQPQHF.

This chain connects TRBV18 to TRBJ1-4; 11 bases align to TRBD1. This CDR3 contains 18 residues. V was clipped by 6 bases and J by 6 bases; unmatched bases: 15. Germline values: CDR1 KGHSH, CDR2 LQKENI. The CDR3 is CASSPEDRGRVIDEKLFF. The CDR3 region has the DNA TGTGCCAGCTCTCCTGAGGACAGGGGGCGCGTAATCGATGAAAAACTGTTTTTT.